One and the same sample provided the 20 T cell receptor beta chains below, sequenced in a study of regulatory T cells. Amplification used 52 TRBV primers and 13 TRBJ primers. Generated by immunoSEQ multiplex PCR, the TCRdb table keeps only in-frame clones and is missing some. The data contain approximately 37,000 clones, approximately 90% of them singletons. The antigens of these receptors remain unknown. Study-level results: In CD3G-deficient patients, conventional CD4+ T cells were enriched for hydrophobic CDR3 residues at positions 6 and 7.

The sequenced material came from conventional CD4+ T cells sorted from blood. The receptors derive from a person between 18 and 30 years old with CD3G deficiency.

CDR3 in DNA: TGTGCCAGCAGTGCGCTGACAGCCCGTTTGTTCTTC. Protein: CASSALTARLFF. This rearrangement joins TRBV28 to TRBJ2-1; D perhaps matches TRBD1 (5 bases). V gave up 5 bases and J gave up 15 bases, with 17 bases separating them. CDR1 is MDHEN and CDR2 is SYDVKM in the germline V gene. The length of the CDR3 is 12 residues.

The gene calls are TRBV7-9 and TRBJ2-3; D uncertain. Trimming removed 5 bases at V and 2 bases at J, with 14 bases between. Per the germline V gene, CDR1 is SEHNR and CDR2 is FQNEAQ (reference sequence). The CDR3 totals 15 residues. CDR3 sequence reads: CASSGVGSPTDTQYF. DNA for the CDR3: TGTGCCAGCAGCGGGGTTGGCAGTCCCACAGATACGCAGTATTTT.

The chain recombines TRBV18 with TRBJ2-2; 10 bases align to TRBD2. In germline, CDR1 is KGHSH, CDR2 LQKENI. The V and J ends lost 2 bases and 5 bases, in that order; junction bases with no gene match: 14. CDR3 length: 19 amino acids. CDR3 bases: TGTGCCAGCTCACCAGCCGCTCCAAGACTAGCGGGTAGAACCGGGGAGCTGTTTTTT. This translates into CASSPAAPRLAGRTGELFF. Combining the CDR3 with reference TRBV18 and TRBJ2-2 gives the whole variable domain NAGVMQNPRHLVRRRGQEARLRCSPMKGHSHVYWYRQLPEEGLKFMVYLQKENIIDESGMPKERFSAEFPKEGPSILRIQQVVRGDSAAYFCASSPAAPRLAGRTGELFFGEGSRLTVL.

This chain uses TRBV28 with TRBJ2-7; D remains ambiguous. Germline V gives CDR1 MDHEN, CDR2 SYDVKM. This CDR3 has 12 residues. The V gene lost 3 bases and the J gene lost 5 bases, with 8 bases spanning the gap. The CDR3 loop is CASSLKGHEQYF. The DNA of the CDR3 is TGTGCCAGCAGTTTGAAAGGGCACGAGCAGTACTTC.

This rearrangement joins TRBV7-2 to TRBJ1-2; a weak D match, TRBD1 (6 bases). The V end was cut by 2 bases, the J end by 8 bases, with 12 bases between. CDR1 SGHTA and CDR2 FQGNSA come from the germline V gene. This CDR3 comprises 13 residues. CDR3 loop: CASSLTGIEGYTF. The DNA of the CDR3 is TGTGCCAGCAGCTTAACAGGGATAGAGGGCTACACCTTC.

The chain employs TRBV5-1 and TRBJ2-7; 8 bases align to TRBD1. Germline V lookup: CDR1 SGHRS, CDR2 YFSETQ. With 5 bases clipped from V and 6 bases from J, the junction kept 4 bases outside the gene matches. CDR3 length equals 12 residues. CDR3 sequence (DNA): TGCGCCAGCAGACAAGGACAGGGCGAGCAGTACTTC. This translates into CASRQGQGEQYF.

The chain has TRBV6-1 and TRBJ2-5; 7 positions agree with TRBD2. The ends lost 5 bases at V and 3 bases at J; junction bases unmatched: 9. This CDR3 is 15 amino acids long. The germline CDR1 and CDR2 sequences are MNHNS and SASEGT. CDR3 in amino acids: CASSMGSAGEETQYF. The CDR3 DNA follows: TGTGCCAGCAGTATGGGCTCCGCGGGGGAAGAGACCCAGTACTTC.

This clone occurred once. The V call is TRBV10-2, the J call TRBJ2-3; 9 bases are a match to TRBD2. CDR3 length equals 16 residues. Per germline, CDR1 WSHSY and CDR2 SAAADI. V gave up 7 bases and J gave up 2 bases; unmatched junction bases: 10. CDR3 sequence (DNA): TGCGCCAGCAAGAGTGGTCTAGCGGGAATCACAGATACGCAGTATTTT. Translation: CASKSGLAGITDTQYF.

The chain uses TRBV4-1 and TRBJ1-1; 11 positions match TRBD1. The CDR3 length is 15 residues. V shed 4 bases and J 5 bases; nucleotides not matched to a gene: 6. Germline CDR1 MGHRA, CDR2 YSYEKL. CDR3 protein: CASSRAGQGGTEAFF. The CDR3 nucleotides read TGCGCCAGCAGCCGAGCGGGACAGGGGGGAACTGAAGCTTTCTTT.

The chain employs TRBV6-5 and TRBJ1-4, with a weak D call TRBD1 (6 bases). Germline V gene sequence: CDR1 MNHEY, CDR2 SVGAGI. The V gene lost 8 bases and the J gene lost 7 bases, with 20 bases spanning the gap. This CDR3 is 15 amino acids long. CDR3 protein: CASGRSRGNGEKLFF. DNA of the CDR3: TGTGCCAGCGGTCGTTCCAGGGGCAACGGTGAAAAACTGTTTTTT.

Details on this clone: One junction end does not reproduce the germline sequence, and a read error may be involved. V is TRBV7-3 and J is TRBJ2-7; D tentatively fits TRBD1 or TRBD2 (5 bases each). The CDR3 length is 15 residues. Per germline, CDR1 SGHTA and CDR2 FQGTGA. CDR3: CASSLTGPGGYEQYF. The DNA for the CDR3 is TGTGCCAGCAGCCTAACGGGACCGGGTGGGTACGAGCAGTACTTC.

The J gene is TRBJ2-3, the V gene TRBV6-1; D gene ambiguous. V lost 3 bases and J lost 6, with 10 bases in between. This CDR3 spans 13 amino acids. Germline lookup yields CDR1 MNHNS and CDR2 SASEGT. The CDR3 DNA is TGTGCCAGCAGTGATCAGTATAGGGATACGCAGTATTTT. It encodes CASSDQYRDTQYF.

The chain uses TRBV5-1 and TRBJ2-3; D ambiguous. The V end lost 0 bases, the J end lost 4 bases, and 6 bases lay between the germline ends. From germline, CDR1 is SGHRS and CDR2 YFSETQ. This CDR3 is 13 amino acids long. The CDR3 is CASSLAGSDTQYF. The CDR3 DNA is TGCGCCAGCAGCTTGGCCGGCTCAGATACGCAGTATTTT.

CDR3 residues: CASSPIIGSPLHF. The CDR3 DNA sequence: TGTGCCAGCAGTCCAATTATTGGTTCACCCCTCCACTTT. V gene TRBV6-1 combines with J gene TRBJ1-6; D not resolved. Germline CDR1 MNHNS, CDR2 SASEGT. The CDR3 totals 13 residues. The V and J ends lost 5 bases and 9 bases respectively, with 11 bases between them.

The chain combines TRBV29-1 with TRBJ2-1; TRBD2 aligns across 12 bases. Germline trimming cut 7 bases from V and 4 bases from J; bases unmatched to any gene: 2. The CDR3 totals 13 residues. Germline CDR1 is SQVTM and CDR2 is ANQGSEA. CDR3: CSAGLAGYNEQFF. Written as DNA, the CDR3 is TGCAGCGCCGGACTAGCGGGATACAATGAGCAGTTCTTC.

This chain links TRBV5-1 with TRBJ1-4, with 7 bases aligning to TRBD1. There are 14 residues in the CDR3. Germline V gene data show CDR1 as SGHRS and CDR2 as YFSETQ. J was trimmed by 8 bases and V by 6 bases; bases with no gene match: 10. CDR3 amino acids: CASKEEGAGEKLFF. In DNA, the CDR3 is TGCGCCAGCAAGGAGGAGGGGGCGGGAGAAAAACTGTTTTTT.

This chain joins TRBV7-2 and TRBJ1-1, with D perhaps matching TRBD1 (6 bases). This CDR3 is built from 13 residues. Germline CDR1 is SGHTA and CDR2 is FQGNSA. The V and J ends lost 5 bases and 6 bases respectively, with 13 bases between them. The CDR3 protein is CASSGRGRAEAFF. CDR3 in DNA: TGTGCCAGCAGCGGCAGGGGAAGGGCTGAAGCTTTCTTT.

The CDR3 sequence: CASSPSQGREQYF. The CDR3 region has the DNA TGTGCCAGCTCACCTTCACAGGGGCGCGAGCAGTACTTC. The chain couples TRBV18 to TRBJ2-7; 7 nucleotides agree with TRBD1. Germline lookup yields CDR1 KGHSH and CDR2 LQKENI. Trimming at V came to 3 bases and at J to 6 bases, leaving 5 bases not matched to a gene. This CDR3 comprises 13 residues.

DNA of the CDR3: TGTGCCAGCACCAAACACCGCGAGCAGTACTTC. It is translated as CASTKHREQYF. The V gene is TRBV6-1, the J gene TRBJ2-7; D uncertain. Deletions cut 7 bases from V and 6 bases from J, with 10 bases between. There are 11 residues in the CDR3. Germline V gives CDR1 MNHNS, CDR2 SASEGT.

This chain joins TRBV5-1 and TRBJ1-2, with 9 bases that match TRBD1. The CDR3 loop spans 13 amino acids. Trimming removed 4 bases from V and 6 bases from J; junction bases left unmatched: 4. The germline gives CDR1 SGHRS, CDR2 YFSETQ. This chain's CDR3 is CASSPGQGHGYTF. The CDR3, as DNA: TGCGCCAGCAGCCCGGGACAGGGCCATGGCTACACCTTC.